The rows below give T cell receptor beta chains drawn from one sample of a study of cytomegalovirus exposure and HLA in healthy donors. Measured with immunoSEQ multiplex PCR; TCRdb has only the in-frame clones, and not every one. Found here are approximately 190,000 clones, around 78% of them singletons; the top ten hold 14%. Sequencing was carried out using PBMCs. Receptors were obtained from a young woman in good health and CMV-seropositive. CDR3s include the opening cysteine and the closing phenylalanine or tryptophan. The D gene is left open where the match is weak. Clone sizes are given selectively: once, few, many, or a class where the clone is expanded.

V gene	clone size	D gene	J gene	CDR3 DNA	CDR3 protein
TRBV6-4	NA	NA	TRBJ2-7	TGTGCCAGCAGCCGTGAAGTGTCTCCCTGGCCCGAGCAGTACTTC	CASSREVSPWPEQYF
TRBV5-5	once	TRBD2	TRBJ2-5	TGTGCCAGCAGCTTGGACCCCGGGACTATAGGAGAGACCCAGTACTTC	CASSLDPGTIGETQYF
TRBV6-1	NA	TRBD1	TRBJ1-2	TGTGCCAGCAGTCCTCGGGACAGGGAAGTCTATGGCTACACCTTC	CASSPRDREVYGYTF
TRBV25-1	NA	NA	TRBJ1-2	TGTGCCAGCAGCGAAAGCCGGACAGAGGATTACTATGGCTACACCTTC	CASSESRTEDYYGYTF
TRBV10-1	NA	NA	TRBJ2-1	TGCGCCAGCAGTCCGGGGGGCCGATACAATGAGCAGTTCTTC	CASSPGGRYNEQFF
TRBV7-8	NA	TRBD2	TRBJ2-7	TGTGCCAGCAGCTTAGCGGGAGGGACGAGCTCCTACGAGCAGTACTTC	CASSLAGGTSSYEQYF
TRBV18	NA	NA	TRBJ1-5	TGTGCCAGCTCACTCTTCGAGAATAGCAATCAGCCCCAGCATTTT	CASSLFENSNQPQHF
TRBV4-1	NA	TRBD1	TRBJ1-5	TGCGCCAGCAGCCACCCCGGGACAGGGTCTCAGCCCCAGCATTTT	CASSHPGTGSQPQHF
TRBV10-3	many	NA	TRBJ1-2	TGTGCCATCAGTGAGTCGTTGGCGAGGGGCTACACCTTC	CAISESLARGYTF
TRBV28	NA	TRBD1	TRBJ1-1	TGTGCCAGCACCCAGCAGGGGGCTGAAGCTTTCTTT	CASTQQGAEAFF
TRBV19	NA	TRBD2	TRBJ2-1	TGTGCCAGTAGTACTCTTACTAGCGGGAGTTTTGGTGAGCAGTTCTTC	CASSTLTSGSFGEQFF
TRBV18	NA	NA	TRBJ2-2	TGTGCCAGCTCACCGCTACCGGGAACCACTTTTGGAAGGGGGACCGGGGAGCTGTTTTTT	CASSPLPGTTFGRGTGELFF
TRBV5-6	NA	TRBD1	TRBJ1-2	TGTGCCAGCAGCTTGCTGGGACAGGGGAACTATGGCTACACCTTC	CASSLLGQGNYGYTF
TRBV6-4	NA	NA	TRBJ2-1	TGTGCCAGCAGCCCCGGCGGGACAGACTACAATGAGCAGTTCTTC	CASSPGGTDYNEQFF
TRBV9	NA	TRBD1	TRBJ1-4	TGTGCCAGCAGCGTAGTGGGGACAGACGAAAAACTGTTTTTT	CASSVVGTDEKLFF
TRBV5-4	NA	TRBD2	TRBJ2-5	TGTGCCAGCAGCTCCCAACTAGCGGGGGGACAAGAGACCCAGTACTTC	CASSSQLAGGQETQYF
TRBV7-9	NA	TRBD2	TRBJ2-1	TGTGCCAGCAGCGCCCCGGTCGGGAGGGTCGGAGAGCAGTTCTTC	CASSAPVGRVGEQFF
TRBV5-6	NA	NA	TRBJ2-5	TGTGCCAGCAGCCGAGATTACGGAGAGACCCAGTACTTC	CASSRDYGETQYF
TRBV7-2	NA	NA	TRBJ2-3	TGTGCCAGCAGCCAACGGAGAACTGGCACAGATACGCAGTATTTT	CASSQRRTGTDTQYF
TRBV7-2	NA	TRBD1	TRBJ1-4	TGTGCCAGCGGAAGACAGGGGACCGAAGAAAAACTGTTTTTT	CASGRQGTEEKLFF
TRBV5-5	NA	TRBD1	TRBJ2-7	TGTGCCAGCAGCTCAGGGACAGGGGACTACGAGCAGTACTTC	CASSSGTGDYEQYF
TRBV19	NA	TRBD2	TRBJ2-1	TGTGCCAGTAGTACGGGGAGGGGCCCGTACAATGAGCAGTTCTTC	CASSTGRGPYNEQFF
TRBV5-1	few	NA	TRBJ1-2	TGCGCCAGCAGCAGCCTCGAGGGGACTATCTATGGCTACACCTTC	CASSSLEGTIYGYTF
TRBV28	NA	NA	TRBJ2-1	TGTGCCAGCAGTTACCACAGGGTTACCAATGAGCAGTTCTTC	CASSYHRVTNEQFF
TRBV5-4	once	NA	TRBJ2-3	TGTGCCAGCAGCTCCCCCGACAGATACGCAGATACGCAGTATTTT	CASSSPDRYADTQYF
TRBV30	NA	NA	TRBJ1-4	TGTGCCTGGAGTGTACGAGTCGGGACTGCGACTAATGAAAAACTGTTTTTT	CAWSVRVGTATNEKLFF
TRBV9	NA	NA	TRBJ2-2	TGTGCCAGCAGGAGGGCGACCGGGGAGCTGTTTTTT	CASRRATGELFF
TRBV7-9	NA	TRBD1	TRBJ2-7	TGTGCCAGCAGTCAATCGGGACAGGCGTCCTACGAGCAGTACTTC	CASSQSGQASYEQYF
TRBV29-1	NA	TRBD2	TRBJ2-7	TGCAGCGTTGAGCCGGGACTAGCGGGACGGGACGAGCAGTACTTC	CSVEPGLAGRDEQYF
TRBV10-1	NA	TRBD2	TRBJ2-1	TGCGCCAGCAGGGGACTAGCGGGAGTCAATGAGCAGTTCTTC	CASRGLAGVNEQFF
TRBV6-4	NA	TRBD2	TRBJ2-1	TGTGCCAGCAGTGTAGGAGCGGGGTCCTACAATGAGCAGTTCTTC	CASSVGAGSYNEQFF
TRBV11-2	NA	NA	TRBJ2-7	TGTGCCAGCAGCCGTAACAGGGTGGCCGAGCAGTACTTC	CASSRNRVAEQYF
TRBV11-2	few	TRBD1	TRBJ2-7	TGTGCCAGCAGCTTAGAGGTGACAGGGACCTACGAGCAGTACTTC	CASSLEVTGTYEQYF
TRBV27	NA	TRBD1	TRBJ1-2	TGTGCCAGCAGTTTATTGGACAGGGGCTATGGCTACACCTTC	CASSLLDRGYGYTF
TRBV19	few	NA	TRBJ1-5	TGTGCCAGTAGTATCGGTAATAGCAATCAGCCCCAGCATTTT	CASSIGNSNQPQHF
TRBV5-1	NA	NA	TRBJ1-6	TGCGCCAGCAGCACTACGCAGGGGTGGCCCCTCCACTTT	CASSTTQGWPLHF
TRBV28	few	NA	TRBJ2-2	TGTGCCAGCAGTTTCTGGGGGCGAGACACCGGGGAGCTGTTTTTT	CASSFWGRDTGELFF
TRBV5-1	NA	NA	TRBJ1-2	TGCGCCAGCAGCTCAGACCAGCTAGACTATGGCTACACCTTC	CASSSDQLDYGYTF
TRBV9	few	TRBD1	TRBJ2-4	TGTGCCAGCAGCTCACCGGGACAGGGTTACGACGCGAACATTCAGTACTTC	CASSSPGQGYDANIQYF
TRBV2	NA	NA	TRBJ1-1	TGTGCCAGCCGCCTCGCAGGGGACACTGAAGCTTTCTTT	CASRLAGDTEAFF
TRBV5-3	NA	NA	TRBJ1-1	TGTGCCAGAAGCTTGACAGGGTCGGTGAACACTGAAGCTTTCTTT	CARSLTGSVNTEAFF
TRBV9	few	TRBD1	TRBJ1-1	TGTGCCAGCAGCGTAGCCCCTACAGGGGTGACTGAAGCTTTCTTT	CASSVAPTGVTEAFF
TRBV11-1	NA	NA	TRBJ1-6	TGTGCCAGCAGCTCCTCGCCCCGGTCACCCCTCCACTTT	CASSSSPRSPLHF
TRBV10-3	NA	NA	TRBJ2-5	TGTGCCGTCCGACGGGGGGAGACCCAGTACTTC	CAVRRGETQYF
TRBV7-2	NA	TRBD2	TRBJ2-7	TGTGCCAGCACACAACTAGCGGGAGGCTCCTACGAGCAGTACTTC	CASTQLAGGSYEQYF